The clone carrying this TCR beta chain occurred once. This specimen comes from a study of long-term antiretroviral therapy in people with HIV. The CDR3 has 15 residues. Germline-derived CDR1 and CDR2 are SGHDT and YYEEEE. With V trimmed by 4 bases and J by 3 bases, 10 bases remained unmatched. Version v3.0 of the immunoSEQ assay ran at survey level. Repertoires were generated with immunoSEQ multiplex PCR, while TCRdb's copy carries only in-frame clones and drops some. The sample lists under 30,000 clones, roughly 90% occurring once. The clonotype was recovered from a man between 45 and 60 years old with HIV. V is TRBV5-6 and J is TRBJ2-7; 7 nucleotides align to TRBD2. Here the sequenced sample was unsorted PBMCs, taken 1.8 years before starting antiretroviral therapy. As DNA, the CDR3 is TGTGCCAGCAGCCCCTACACTAGCGCCAACTACGAGCAGTACTTC. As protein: CASSPYTSANYEQYF.